This T cell receptor beta chain was sequenced for a study of blood T cell repertoires in COVID-19. In the study overall: Specimens from acute and convalescent COVID-19 originated in the United States, Italy and Spain.

TCRdb's table, derived via immunoSEQ multiplex PCR, lists solely in-frame clones and lacks some. Among tens of thousands of clones listed, 82% were seen once. The ends lost 8 bases at V and 6 bases at J; junction bases unmatched: 11. The V gene's germline CDR1 is MNHEY and CDR2 SMNVEV (reference sequence). This CDR3 has 14 amino acids. Sequenced material: peripheral blood. This chain uses TRBV27 with TRBJ2-7; 9 bases line up with TRBD1. The receptor's source is a woman aged 60-75 years with acute or convalescent COVID-19. The CDR3 here is CASWTGTGSGEQYF. CDR3 in DNA: TGTGCCAGCTGGACCGGGACAGGGTCGGGCGAGCAGTACTTC.